This TCR beta chain was retrieved from a study of response to subunit inactivated influenza vaccine. The CDR3 runs 14 residues. Germline V CDR1 and CDR2: SGHTA, FQGNSA. V lost 2 bases and J 5 bases, leaving 12 bases between the germline ends. This clonotype was observed a handful of times. TCRdb reprocessed the RT-PCR reads with MiXCR, giving one entry per CDR3 protein. The data contain around 570,000 distinct CDR3 sequences, about 10% of them singletons. These same records also appear under a second study, on T cells expressing NK-cell markers. Per that study: It was by 5'RACE template switching with UMIs that TCR beta cDNA was made. Obtained from sorted CD3+CD56+NKG2C+, CD3+CD56+NKG2C- and CD3+CD56-NKG2C+ T cells were the TCR beta repertoires. Seven sequenced donors out of eight were HCMV-seropositive, one seronegative.

The material sequenced was PBMCs from blood, taken on the day of vaccination. This receptor was identified in a man aged 45-60 years who received an inactivated influenza vaccine. The chain uses TRBV7-2 and TRBJ2-5; D is unclear. CDR3: CASSLTDVVETQYF. In DNA, the CDR3 is TGTGCCAGCAGCTTAACAGATGTGGTGGAGACCCAGTACTTC.